This T cell receptor (beta chain) was retrieved from a study of OX40 agonist ivuxolimab in advanced cancers. Here immunoSEQ multiplex PCR was the method, and the copy in TCRdb shows in-frame clones only, minus some. The sample has 75,000 to 95,000 clones, about 87% seen once. Germline V gives CDR1 SEHNR, CDR2 FQNEAQ (reference sequence). CDR3 length equals 15 residues. Trimming removed 1 base from V and 2 bases from J, with 10 bases in between. This receptor was taken from an adult with an advanced solid tumor such as melanoma, head and neck, liver or kidney cancer. The chain links TRBV7-9 to TRBJ2-3; D might be TRBD1 (5 bases). This specimen consisted of CD4+ or CD8+ T cells sorted from blood, obtained in a trial of the OX40 agonist ivuxolimab. CDR3 sequence (DNA): TGTGCCAGCAGCTTAGAGGGGATAATCACAGATACGCAGTATTTT. Its protein product is CASSLEGIITDTQYF.